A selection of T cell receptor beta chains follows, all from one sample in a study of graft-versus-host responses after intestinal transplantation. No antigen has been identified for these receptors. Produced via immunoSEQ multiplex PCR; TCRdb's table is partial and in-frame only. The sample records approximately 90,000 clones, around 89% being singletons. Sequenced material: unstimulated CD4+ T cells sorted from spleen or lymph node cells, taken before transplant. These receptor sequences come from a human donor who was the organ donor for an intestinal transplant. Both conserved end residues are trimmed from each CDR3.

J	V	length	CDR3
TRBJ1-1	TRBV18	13	ASSPEVTGGTEAF
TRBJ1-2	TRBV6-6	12	ASSYSTGNNGYT
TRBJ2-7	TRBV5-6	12	ASSGLIGGYEQY
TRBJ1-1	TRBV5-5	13	ASSLARTVNTEAF
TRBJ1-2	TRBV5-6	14	ASSSGGGFGSYGYT
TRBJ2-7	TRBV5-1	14	ASSFELAGGFYEQY
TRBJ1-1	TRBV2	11	ASTGGRNTEAF
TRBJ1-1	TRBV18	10	ASSPDRVVTF
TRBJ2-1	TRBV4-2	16	ASSHEEATSGRGNEQF
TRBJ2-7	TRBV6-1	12	ATRPLGSSYEQY
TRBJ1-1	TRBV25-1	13	ASSELGTGLTEAF
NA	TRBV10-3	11	AISALDNSEQY
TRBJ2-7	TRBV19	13	ASSARLASAYEQY
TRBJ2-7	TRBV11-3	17	ASSLMGPLEGQGKAEQY
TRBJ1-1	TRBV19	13	ASSTDRGRNTEAF
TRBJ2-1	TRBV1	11	TSSQGLENEQF
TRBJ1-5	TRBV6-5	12	ASSRDRVNQPQH
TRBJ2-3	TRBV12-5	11	ASGLAPTDTQY
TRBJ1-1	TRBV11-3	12	ASSLTGVNTEAF
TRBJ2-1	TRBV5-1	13	ASSFRQRAGNEQF
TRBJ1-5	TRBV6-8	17	ASSYGGHPDIYSNQPQH
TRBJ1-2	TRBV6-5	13	ASSMTRDRVVGYT
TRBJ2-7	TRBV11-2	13	ASSLVQGGAYEQY
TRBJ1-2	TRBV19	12	ASSLGWQGGRYT
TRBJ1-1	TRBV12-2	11	ASRLQMNTEAF
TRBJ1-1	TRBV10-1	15	ASRTPESFPMNTEAF
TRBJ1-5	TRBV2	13	ASSKEGQANQPQH
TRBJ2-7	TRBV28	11	ASRRPGSYEQY
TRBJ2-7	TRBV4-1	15	ASSQDFSAGPSYEQY
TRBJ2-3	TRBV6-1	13	ASSELGQGFDTQY
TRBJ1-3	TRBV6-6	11	ASSTGVGNTIY
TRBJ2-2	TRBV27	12	ASPEDRVCGELF
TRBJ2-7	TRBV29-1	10	SVRQSSYEQY
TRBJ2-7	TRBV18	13	ASSPTSGSKYEQY
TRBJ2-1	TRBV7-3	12	ASSLGTGYNEQF
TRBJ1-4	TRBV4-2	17	ASSQADNLPLPTNEKLF
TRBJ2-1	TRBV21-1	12	ASTRVTSSNEQF
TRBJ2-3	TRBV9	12	ASSVRGETDTQY
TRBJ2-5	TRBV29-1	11	SVRQGPQETQY
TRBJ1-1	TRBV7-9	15	ASSLARSGQAYPEAF